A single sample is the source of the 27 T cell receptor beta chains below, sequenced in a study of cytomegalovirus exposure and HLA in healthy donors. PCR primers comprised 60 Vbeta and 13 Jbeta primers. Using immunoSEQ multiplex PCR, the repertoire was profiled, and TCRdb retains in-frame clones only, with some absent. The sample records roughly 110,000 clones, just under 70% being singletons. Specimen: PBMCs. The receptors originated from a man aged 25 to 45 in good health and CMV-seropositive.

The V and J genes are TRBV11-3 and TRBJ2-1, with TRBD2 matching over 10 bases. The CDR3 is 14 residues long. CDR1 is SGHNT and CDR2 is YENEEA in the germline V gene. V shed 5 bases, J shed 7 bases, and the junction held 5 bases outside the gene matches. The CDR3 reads CASSPGLAYNEQFF. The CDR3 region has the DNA TGTGCCAGCAGCCCGGGACTAGCGTATAATGAGCAGTTCTTC.

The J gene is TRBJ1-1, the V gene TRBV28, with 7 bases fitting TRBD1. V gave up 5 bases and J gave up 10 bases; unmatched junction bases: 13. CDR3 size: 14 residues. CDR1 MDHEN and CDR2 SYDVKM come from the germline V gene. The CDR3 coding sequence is TGTGCCAGCAGTGAACCAACCCGACAGGGTGGAGCTTTCTTT. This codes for CASSEPTRQGGAFF.

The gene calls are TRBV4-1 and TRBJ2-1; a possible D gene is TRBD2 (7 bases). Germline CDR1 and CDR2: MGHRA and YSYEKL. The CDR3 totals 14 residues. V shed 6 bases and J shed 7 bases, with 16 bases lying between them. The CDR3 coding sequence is TGCGCCAGCAGTTCTGGGGGGGCCGGGAATGAGCAGTTCTTC. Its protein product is CASSSGGAGNEQFF.

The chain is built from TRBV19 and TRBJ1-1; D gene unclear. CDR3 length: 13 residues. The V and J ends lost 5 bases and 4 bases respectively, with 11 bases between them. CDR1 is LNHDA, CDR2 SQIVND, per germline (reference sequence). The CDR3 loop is CASSWYRSTEAFF. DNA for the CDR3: TGTGCCAGTAGTTGGTATCGTAGCACTGAAGCTTTCTTT.

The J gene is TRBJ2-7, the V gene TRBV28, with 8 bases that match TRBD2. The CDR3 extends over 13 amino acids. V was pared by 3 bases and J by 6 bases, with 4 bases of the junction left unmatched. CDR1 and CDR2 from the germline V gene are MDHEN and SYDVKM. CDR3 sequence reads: CASSFGGAGEQYV. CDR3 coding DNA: TGTGCCAGCAGTTTCGGGGGGGCTGGCGAGCAGTACGTC.

The CDR3 region is CASSPQGGNEQFF. In nucleotides, the CDR3 is TGTGCCAGCTCACCTCAAGGGGGCAATGAGCAGTTCTTC. The chain uses TRBV18 and TRBJ2-1, with D tentatively TRBD1 (6 bases). The germline V gene encodes CDR1 KGHSH and CDR2 LQKENI. CDR3 length: 13 amino acids. V was clipped by 3 bases and J by 6 bases, with 9 bases between them.

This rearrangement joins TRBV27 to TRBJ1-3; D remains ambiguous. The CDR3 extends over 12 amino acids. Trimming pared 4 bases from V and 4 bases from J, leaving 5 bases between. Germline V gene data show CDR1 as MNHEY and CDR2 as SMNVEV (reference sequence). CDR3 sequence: CASSSGGNTIYF. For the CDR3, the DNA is TGTGCCAGCAGTTCCGGGGGAAACACCATATATTTT.

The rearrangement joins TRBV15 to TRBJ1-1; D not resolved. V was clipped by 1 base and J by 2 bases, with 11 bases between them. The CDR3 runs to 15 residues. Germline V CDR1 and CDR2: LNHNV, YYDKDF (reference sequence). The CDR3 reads CATSRVLGTNTEAFF. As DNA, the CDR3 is TGTGCCACCAGCAGAGTGTTGGGCACAAACACTGAAGCTTTCTTT.

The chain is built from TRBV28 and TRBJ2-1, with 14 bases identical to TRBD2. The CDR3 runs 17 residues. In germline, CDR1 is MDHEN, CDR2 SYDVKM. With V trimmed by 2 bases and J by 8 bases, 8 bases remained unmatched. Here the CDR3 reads CASSLGFGTSGSYEQFF. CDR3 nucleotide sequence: TGTGCCAGCAGTTTAGGGTTTGGGACTAGCGGGAGTTATGAGCAGTTCTTC.

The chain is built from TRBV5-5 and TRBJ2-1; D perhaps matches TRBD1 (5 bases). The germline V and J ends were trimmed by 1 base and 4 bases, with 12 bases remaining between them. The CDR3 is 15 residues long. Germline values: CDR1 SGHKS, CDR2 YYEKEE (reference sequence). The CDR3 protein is CASSLMQGRYNEQFF. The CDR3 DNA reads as TGTGCCAGCAGCTTGATGCAGGGCAGGTACAATGAGCAGTTCTTC.

CDR3 sequence: CASSSRQATVYTF. DNA for the CDR3: TGTGCCAGCAGTTCTCGACAGGCAACGGTCTACACCTTC. The V gene is TRBV27, the J gene TRBJ1-2; a possible D gene is TRBD1 (6 bases). The V and J ends lost 4 bases and 10 bases respectively, with 16 bases between them. CDR1 is MNHEY, CDR2 SMNVEV, per germline (reference sequence). The CDR3 sequence is 13 residues long.

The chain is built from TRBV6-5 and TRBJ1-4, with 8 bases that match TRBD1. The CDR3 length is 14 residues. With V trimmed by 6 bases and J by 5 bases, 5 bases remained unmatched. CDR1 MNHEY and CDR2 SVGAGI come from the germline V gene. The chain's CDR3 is CASRQGGRNEKLFF. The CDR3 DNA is TGTGCCAGCAGACAGGGGGGCAGGAATGAAAAACTGTTTTTT.

Written as DNA, the CDR3 is TGTGCCAGCAGCACTAGTCGACAGGTGATTAACTATGGCTACACCTTC. It is translated as CASSTSRQVINYGYTF. The J gene is TRBJ1-2, the V gene TRBV9; D might be TRBD1 (6 bases). V gave up 4 bases and J gave up 1 base, with 17 bases separating them. The CDR3 runs 16 residues. The germline gives CDR1 SGDLS, CDR2 YYNGEE.

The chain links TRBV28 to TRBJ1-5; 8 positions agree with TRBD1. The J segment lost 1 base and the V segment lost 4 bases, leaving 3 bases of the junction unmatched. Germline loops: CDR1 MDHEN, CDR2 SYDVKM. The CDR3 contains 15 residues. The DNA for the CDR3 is TGTGCCAGCAGTTGGACAGGGAGGAGCAATCAGCCCCAGCATTTT. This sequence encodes CASSWTGRSNQPQHF.

The CDR3 region is CASGGGTGSYYGYTF. The CDR3 DNA reads TGTGCCAGCGGGGGGGGTACCGGGTCCTACTATGGCTACACCTTC. This chain joins TRBV25-1 and TRBJ1-2; D is perhaps TRBD1 (5 bases). V gave up 8 bases and J gave up 3 bases, with 19 bases separating them. This CDR3 is 15 amino acids long. Germline V gene data show CDR1 as MGHDK and CDR2 as SYGVNS.

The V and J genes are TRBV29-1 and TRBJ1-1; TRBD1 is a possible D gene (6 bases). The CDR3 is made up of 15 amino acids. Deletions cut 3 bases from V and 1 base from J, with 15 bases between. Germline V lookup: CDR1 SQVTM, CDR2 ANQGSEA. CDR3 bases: TGCAGCGTTGACAAGACAGGTACCCAGAACACTGAAGCTTTCTTT. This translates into CSVDKTGTQNTEAFF. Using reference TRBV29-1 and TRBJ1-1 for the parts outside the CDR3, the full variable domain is SAVISQKPSRDICQRGTSLTIQCQVDSQVTMMFWYRQQPGQSLTLIATANQGSEATYESGFVIDKFPISRPNLTFSTLTVSNMSPEDSSIYLCSVDKTGTQNTEAFFGQGTRLTVV.

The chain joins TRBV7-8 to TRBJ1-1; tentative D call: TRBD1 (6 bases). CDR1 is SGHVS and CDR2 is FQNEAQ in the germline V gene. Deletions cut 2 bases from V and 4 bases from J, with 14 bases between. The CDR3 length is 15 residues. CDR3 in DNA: TGTGCCAGCAGCTTATTGGGGGAGACAGGCACTGAAGCTTTCTTT. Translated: CASSLLGETGTEAFF.

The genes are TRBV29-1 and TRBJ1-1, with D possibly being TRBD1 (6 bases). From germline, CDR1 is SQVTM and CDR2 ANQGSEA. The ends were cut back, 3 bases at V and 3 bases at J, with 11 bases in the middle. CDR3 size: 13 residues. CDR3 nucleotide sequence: TGCAGCGTTGAGGGACACGCGGACACTGAAGCTTTCTTT. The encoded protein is CSVEGHADTEAFF.

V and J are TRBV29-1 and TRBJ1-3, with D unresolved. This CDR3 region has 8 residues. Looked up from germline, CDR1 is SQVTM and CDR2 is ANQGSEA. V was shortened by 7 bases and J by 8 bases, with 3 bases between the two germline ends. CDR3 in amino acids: CSADTIYF. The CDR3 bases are TGCAGCGCAGACACCATATATTTT.

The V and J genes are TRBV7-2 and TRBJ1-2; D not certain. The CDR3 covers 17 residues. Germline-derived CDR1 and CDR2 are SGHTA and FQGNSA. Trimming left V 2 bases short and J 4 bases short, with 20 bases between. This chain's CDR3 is CASSLLPGGDSIYGYTF. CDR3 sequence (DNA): TGTGCCAGCAGCTTATTACCCGGCGGTGATTCAATCTATGGCTACACCTTC. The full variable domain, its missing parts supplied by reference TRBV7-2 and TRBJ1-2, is GAGVSQSPSNKVTEKGKDVELRCDPISGHTALYWYRQSLGQGLEFLIYFQGNSAPDKSGLPSDRFSAERTGGSVSTLTIQRTQQEDSAVYLCASSLLPGGDSIYGYTFGSGTRLTVV.

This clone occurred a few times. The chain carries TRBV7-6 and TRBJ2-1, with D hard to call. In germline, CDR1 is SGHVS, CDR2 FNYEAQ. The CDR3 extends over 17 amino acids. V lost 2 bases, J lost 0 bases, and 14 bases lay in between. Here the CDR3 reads CASSLSRPATSYNEQFF. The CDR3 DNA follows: TGTGCCAGCAGCTTATCTAGGCCCGCGACCTCCTACAATGAGCAGTTCTTC.

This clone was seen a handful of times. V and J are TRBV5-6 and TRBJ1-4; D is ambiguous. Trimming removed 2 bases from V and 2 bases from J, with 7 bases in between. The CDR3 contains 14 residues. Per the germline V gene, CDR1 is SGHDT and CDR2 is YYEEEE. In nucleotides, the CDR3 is TGTGCCAGCAGCTTCGGTAGTACTAATGAAAAACTGTTTTTT. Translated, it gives CASSFGSTNEKLFF. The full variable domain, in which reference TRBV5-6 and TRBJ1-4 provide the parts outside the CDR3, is DAGVTQSPTHLIKTRGQQVTLRCSPKSGHDTVSWYQQALGQGPQFIFQYYEEEERQRGNFPDRFSGHQFPNYSSELNVNALLLGDSALYLCASSFGSTNEKLFFGSGTQLSVL.

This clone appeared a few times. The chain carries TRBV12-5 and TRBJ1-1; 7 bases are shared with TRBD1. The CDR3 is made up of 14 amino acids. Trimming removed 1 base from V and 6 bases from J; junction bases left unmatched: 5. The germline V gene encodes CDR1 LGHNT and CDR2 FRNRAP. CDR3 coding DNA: TGTGCTAGTGGTTTGGGACAGGGAAGCGCTGAAGCTTTCTTT. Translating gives CASGLGQGSAEAFF. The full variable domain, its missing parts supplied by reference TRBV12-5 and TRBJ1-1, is DARVTQTPRHKVTEMGQEVTMRCQPILGHNTVFWYRQTMMQGLELLAYFRNRAPLDDSGMPKDRFSAEMPDATLATLKIQPSEPRDSAVYFCASGLGQGSAEAFFGQGTRLTVV.

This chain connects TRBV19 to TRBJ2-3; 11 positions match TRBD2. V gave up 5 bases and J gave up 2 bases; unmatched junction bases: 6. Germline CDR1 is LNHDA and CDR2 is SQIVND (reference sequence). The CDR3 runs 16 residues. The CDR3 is CASSSGLADYTDTQYF. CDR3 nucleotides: TGTGCCAGTAGTTCGGGACTAGCGGATTACACAGATACGCAGTATTTT.

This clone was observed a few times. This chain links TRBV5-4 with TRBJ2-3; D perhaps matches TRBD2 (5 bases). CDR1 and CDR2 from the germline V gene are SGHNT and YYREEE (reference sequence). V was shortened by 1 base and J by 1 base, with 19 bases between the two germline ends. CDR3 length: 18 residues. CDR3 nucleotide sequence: TGTGCCAGCAGCTTGTCTTTACGGACTGTCTCTGGCACAGATACGCAGTATTTT. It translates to CASSLSLRTVSGTDTQYF.

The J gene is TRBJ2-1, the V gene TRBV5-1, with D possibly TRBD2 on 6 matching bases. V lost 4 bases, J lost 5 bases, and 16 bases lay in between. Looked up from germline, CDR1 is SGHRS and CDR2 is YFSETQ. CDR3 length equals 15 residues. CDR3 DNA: TGCGCCAGCAGCGGGACTCGGCACCGCGACAATGAGCAGTTCTTC. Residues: CASSGTRHRDNEQFF. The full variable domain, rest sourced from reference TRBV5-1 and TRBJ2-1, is KAGVTQTPRYLIKTRGQQVTLSCSPISGHRSVSWYQQTPGQGLQFLFEYFSETQRNKGNFPGRFSGRQFSNSRSEMNVSTLELGDSALYLCASSGTRHRDNEQFFGPGTRLTVL.

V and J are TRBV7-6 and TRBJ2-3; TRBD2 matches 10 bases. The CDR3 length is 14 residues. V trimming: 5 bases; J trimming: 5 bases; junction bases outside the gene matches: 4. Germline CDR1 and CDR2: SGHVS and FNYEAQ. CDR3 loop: CASSPRTSGDTQYF. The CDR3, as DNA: TGTGCCAGCAGCCCGCGGACTAGCGGAGATACGCAGTATTTT.